A single sample is the source of the 5 T cell receptor beta chains below, sequenced in a study of shared clonotypes between healthy human individuals. TCRdb keeps only in-frame clones here, not all; method: immunoSEQ multiplex PCR. The repertoire holds hundreds of thousands of clones, 96% seen once, with 0.11% in the top ten. In the naive CD8 group, cells lacked CD45RO and were positively selected for CCR7, so terminally differentiated effector memory CD45RA+ cells were left out. The sequenced material came from naive CD8+ T cells sorted from blood. The receptors were gathered from a woman aged 25-40 years in good health.

This clone was counted a single time. This chain connects TRBV15 to TRBJ1-1; D is uncertain. Germline CDR1 and CDR2: LNHNV and YYDKDF (reference sequence). The germline V and J ends were trimmed by 6 bases and 7 bases, with 18 bases remaining between them. The CDR3 sequence is 14 residues long. The CDR3 protein is CATRPSTGIVEAFF. The CDR3 DNA sequence: TGTGCCACCAGGCCAAGTACCGGGATTGTTGAAGCTTTCTTT.

The chain links TRBV27 to TRBJ2-7; a weak D match, TRBD2 (6 bases). V was pared by 3 bases and J by 2 bases, with 17 bases between. The CDR3 runs 16 residues. The V gene's germline CDR1 is MNHEY and CDR2 SMNVEV (reference sequence). CDR3 nucleotides: TGTGCCAGCAGTTTGGGATGGGCTCGGGAGACCTACGAGCAGTACTTC. Its protein is CASSLGWARETYEQYF.

The CDR3 is CATSPRGSSYEQYF. Written as DNA, the CDR3 is TGTGCCACCAGCCCGAGGGGGAGCTCCTACGAGCAGTACTTC. This chain links TRBV15 with TRBJ2-7; D may be TRBD1 (6 bases). V lost 5 bases and J 0 bases, leaving 11 bases between the germline ends. Per germline, CDR1 LNHNV and CDR2 YYDKDF (reference sequence). The CDR3 is 14 residues long.

This rearrangement joins TRBV18 to TRBJ2-1; 11 bases map to TRBD2. From germline, CDR1 is KGHSH and CDR2 LQKENI. This CDR3 contains 20 residues. V trimming: 2 bases; J trimming: 0 bases; junction bases outside the gene matches: 12. The CDR3 reads CASSPEFGTSGGSSYNEQFF. CDR3 DNA sequence: TGTGCCAGCTCACCAGAGTTTGGGACTAGCGGAGGTAGCTCCTACAATGAGCAGTTCTTC.

The DNA of the CDR3 is TGTGCCAGCAGTACGACAGGGACCTACGAGCAGTACTTC. Amino acid sequence: CASSTTGTYEQYF. The chain employs TRBV27 and TRBJ2-7; TRBD1 agrees at 7 bases. Germline V CDR1 and CDR2: MNHEY, SMNVEV (reference sequence). The CDR3 contains 13 residues. Unmatched junction bases numbered 3, after V lost 5 bases and J lost 2 bases.